This TCR beta chain came from a study of OX40 agonist ivuxolimab in advanced cancers. Study overall: All patients had ivuxolimab intravenously every 2 weeks at 0.01 to 10 mg/kg. The mean age was approximately 60 years, ranging from about 20 to 79, with about 87% of participants male.

Using immunoSEQ multiplex PCR, the repertoire was profiled, and TCRdb retains in-frame clones only, with some absent. The table records some 110,000 clones, 90% to 95% of them present only once. As to this clone: Its matching antigen is unknown.

The CDR3 contains 17 residues. From germline, CDR1 is SGHNT and CDR2 YYREEE (reference sequence). Losses at the gene ends were 9 bases for V and 5 bases for J; bases not matched to a gene: 21. Findings of the study overall: Some patients who did not respond also had low normalized T-cell clonal expansion.

The chain recombines TRBV5-4 with TRBJ1-2, with TRBD1 identical over 8 bases. Sequencing used CD4+ or CD8+ T cells sorted from blood, obtained in a trial of the OX40 agonist ivuxolimab. The receptor comes from an adult with an advanced solid tumor such as melanoma, head and neck, liver or kidney cancer. The CDR3 coding sequence is TGTGCCACCTCGCTTAAACCGGGCCACAGGGGGGGTTATGGCTACACCTTC. It yields the protein CATSLKPGHRGGYGYTF. The full variable domain, its missing parts supplied by reference TRBV5-4 and TRBJ1-2, is ETGVTQSPTHLIKTRGQQVTLRCSSQSGHNTVSWYQQALGQGPQFIFQYYREEENGRGNFPPRFSGLQFPNYSSELNVNALELDDSALYLCATSLKPGHRGGYGYTFGSGTRLTVV.